The 11 T cell receptor beta chains below all came from one sample that was sequenced in a study of CD4 T cells in relation to SARS-CoV-2 and coronaviruses. The antigens for these receptors are not known. Before the COVID-19 pandemic, during about 2011-2018, CD4+ T cells were taken from unexposed donors. The cells were cultured for 10 days before CD4+ T cells were isolated. TCRdb's copy holds only in-frame clones and misses some; the assay was immunoSEQ multiplex PCR. The sample shows around 24,000 clones, approximately 80% of them seen only once. The material sequenced was CD4+ T cells from PBMCs, cultured in vitro. The receptors here all came from a human donor in good health.

The count of this clone is one. The rearrangement links TRBV4-1 to TRBJ1-5; D gene unclear. Deletions cut 1 base from V and 7 bases from J, with 14 bases between. Germline CDR1 reads MGHRA; CDR2 reads YSYEKL. This CDR3 has 15 residues. For the CDR3, the DNA is TGCGCCAGCAGCCAAGGTCTCGGGGAGCGACAGCCCCAGCATTTT. This codes for CASSQGLGERQPQHF.

The rearrangement uses TRBV9 and TRBJ1-1; D not certain. The CDR3 totals 14 residues. Germline V gene data show CDR1 as SGDLS and CDR2 as YYNGEE. The ends were cut back, 0 bases at V and 3 bases at J, with 9 bases in the middle. CDR3 nucleotide sequence: TGTGCCAGCAGCGTAGACGGCAGCTACACTGAAGCTTTCTTT. Residues: CASSVDGSYTEAFF.

The rearrangement uses TRBV29-1 and TRBJ1-3; possible D gene TRBD1, 6 bases. This CDR3 spans 14 amino acids. The V end lost 5 bases, the J end lost 0 bases, and 11 bases lay between the germline ends. The germline V gene has CDR1 SQVTM and CDR2 ANQGSEA. The CDR3 coding sequence is TGCAGCGTTTCCGGGGGGCTCTCTGGAAACACCATATATTTT. It is translated as CSVSGGLSGNTIYF.

The CDR3 coding sequence is TGTGCCTGGAGTCCAGGGACTACCGGGGGGGAGACCCAGTACTTC. Its translation: CAWSPGTTGGETQYF. J is TRBJ2-5 and V is TRBV30, with 7 positions matching TRBD2. The CDR3 is 15 residues long. The J segment lost 5 bases and the V segment lost 2 bases, leaving 11 bases of the junction unmatched. Germline V gene data show CDR1 as GTSNPN and CDR2 as SVGIG (reference sequence).

The rearrangement joins TRBV3-1 (or the pseudogene TRBV3-2) to TRBJ1-2, with D tentatively TRBD1 (5 bases). Germline loops: CDR1 LGHDT, CDR2 YNNKEL (reference sequence). The CDR3 is made up of 12 amino acids. V was shortened by 1 base and J by 6 bases, with 6 bases between the two germline ends. The CDR3 nucleotides are TGTGCCAGCAGCCAAGCAGGGAATGGCTACACCTTC. Translation: CASSQAGNGYTF.

The rearrangement joins TRBV20-1 to TRBJ2-7; D possibly corresponds to TRBD2 (5 bases). The CDR3 consists of 11 residues. CDR1 DFQATT and CDR2 SNEGSKA come from the germline V gene (reference sequence). V lost 6 bases to trimming and J lost 5 bases, with 11 bases between them. CDR3 amino acids: CSAEGIDEQYF. The CDR3 DNA sequence: TGCAGTGCCGAGGGTATCGACGAGCAGTACTTC.

The chain is built from TRBV28 and TRBJ1-5, with TRBD1 as a possible D gene (5 bases). Germline lookup yields CDR1 MDHEN and CDR2 SYDVKM. Trimming stripped 2 bases from V and 0 bases from J, with 14 bases between. The CDR3 runs 17 residues. The CDR3 region is CASSLVGQTFSNQPQHF. The CDR3 coding sequence is TGTGCCAGCAGTTTAGTCGGACAAACGTTTAGCAATCAGCCCCAGCATTTT.

The chain recombines TRBV11-2 with TRBJ1-6; 9 bases match TRBD1. This CDR3 has 14 amino acids. V was clipped by 3 bases and J by 7 bases; unmatched bases: 1. The germline V gene encodes CDR1 SGHAT and CDR2 FQNNGV. The CDR3 reads CASSFGTGNSPLHF. Written as DNA, the CDR3 is TGTGCCAGCAGCTTCGGGACAGGGAATTCACCCCTCCACTTT. The complete variable domain, with remaining parts taken from reference TRBV11-2 and TRBJ1-6, reads EAGVAQSPRYKIIEKRQSVAFWCNPISGHATLYWYQQILGQGPKLLIQFQNNGVVDDSQLPKDRFSAERLKGVDSTLKIQPAKLEDSAVYLCASSFGTGNSPLHFGNGTRLTVT.

V and J are TRBV19 and TRBJ1-2, with D unresolved. The CDR3 covers 16 residues. V lost 5 bases and J 4 bases, leaving 20 bases between the germline ends. Germline V gene lookup returns CDR1 LNHDA and CDR2 SQIVND (reference sequence). The chain's CDR3 is CASSRYGEGSSYGYTF. The CDR3 nucleotides read TGTGCCAGTAGTCGCTACGGGGAGGGTTCGTCCTATGGCTACACCTTC.

This sequence joins TRBV3-1 (or the pseudogene TRBV3-2) and TRBJ2-3; TRBD2 matches 12 bases. Germline assignment: CDR1 LGHDT and CDR2 YNNKEL (reference sequence). V lost 3 bases to trimming and J lost 1 base; unmatched junction nucleotides: 11. The CDR3 consists of 19 residues. CDR3 amino acids: CASSHGTSGGPYGTDTQYF. In nucleotides, the CDR3 is TGTGCCAGCAGCCACGGCACTAGCGGGGGGCCGTACGGCACAGATACGCAGTATTTT.

The rearrangement links TRBV6-6 to TRBJ2-1; D might be TRBD2 (5 bases). The CDR3 has 11 amino acids. CDR1 and CDR2 (germline): MNHNY, SVGAGI (reference sequence). The germline V and J ends were trimmed by 7 bases and 11 bases, with 12 bases remaining between them. CDR3 sequence reads: CASTMDGKQFF. The CDR3 DNA reads as TGTGCCAGCACCATGGACGGGAAGCAGTTCTTC.